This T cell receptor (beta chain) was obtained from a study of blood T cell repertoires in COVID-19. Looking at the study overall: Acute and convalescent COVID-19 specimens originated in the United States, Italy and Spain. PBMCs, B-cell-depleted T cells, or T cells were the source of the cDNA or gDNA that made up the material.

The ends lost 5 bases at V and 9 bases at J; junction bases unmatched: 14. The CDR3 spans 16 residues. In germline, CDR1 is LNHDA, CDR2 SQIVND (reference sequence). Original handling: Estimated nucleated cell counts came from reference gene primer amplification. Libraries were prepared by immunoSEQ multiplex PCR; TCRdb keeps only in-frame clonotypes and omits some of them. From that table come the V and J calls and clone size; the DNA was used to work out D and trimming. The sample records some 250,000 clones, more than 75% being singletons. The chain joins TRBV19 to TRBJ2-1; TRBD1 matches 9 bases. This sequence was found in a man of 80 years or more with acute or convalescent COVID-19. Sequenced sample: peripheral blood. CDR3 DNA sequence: TGTGCCAGTAGTGGAAACAGGGGGCGATCTGTTCCTGAGCAGTTCTTC. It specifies CASSGNRGRSVPEQFF.